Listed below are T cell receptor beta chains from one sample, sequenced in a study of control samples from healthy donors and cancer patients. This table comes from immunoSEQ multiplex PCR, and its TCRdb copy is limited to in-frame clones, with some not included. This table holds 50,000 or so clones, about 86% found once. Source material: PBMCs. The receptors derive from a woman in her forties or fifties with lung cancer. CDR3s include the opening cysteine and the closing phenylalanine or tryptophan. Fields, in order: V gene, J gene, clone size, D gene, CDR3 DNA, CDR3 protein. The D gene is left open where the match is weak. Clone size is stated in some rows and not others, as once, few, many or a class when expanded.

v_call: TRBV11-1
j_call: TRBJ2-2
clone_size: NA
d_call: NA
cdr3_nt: TGTGCCAGCAGCTTGGCGAGGACAGCTAACACCGGGGAGCTGTTTTTT
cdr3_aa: CASSLARTANTGELFF

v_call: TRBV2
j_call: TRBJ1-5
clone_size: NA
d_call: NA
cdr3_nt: TGTGCCAGCACGGGAGAGGGGGGCAATCAGCCCCAGCATTTT
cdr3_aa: CASTGEGGNQPQHF

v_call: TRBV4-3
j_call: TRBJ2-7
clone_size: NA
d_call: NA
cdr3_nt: TGCGCCAGCAGCCAAGGGAATGGCCACGAGCAGTACTTC
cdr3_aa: CASSQGNGHEQYF

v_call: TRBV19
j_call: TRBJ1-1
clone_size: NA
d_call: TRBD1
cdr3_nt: TGTGCCAGTAGTATAGGACAGGGGGGGACTGAAGCTTTCTTT
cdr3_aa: CASSIGQGGTEAFF

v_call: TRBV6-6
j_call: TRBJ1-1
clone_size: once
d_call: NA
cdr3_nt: TGTGCCAGCAGTTACTCGGGCTACACTGAAGCTTTCTTT
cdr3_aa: CASSYSGYTEAFF

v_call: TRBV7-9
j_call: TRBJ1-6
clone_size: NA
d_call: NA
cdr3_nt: TGTGCCAGCAGCCAGGATTCACCCCTCCACTTT
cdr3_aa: CASSQDSPLHF

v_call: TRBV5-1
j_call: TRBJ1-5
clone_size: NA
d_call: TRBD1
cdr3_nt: TGCGCCAGCAGCTTGGCTCCGACAGGGGGGGGATCAAATCAGCCCCAGCATTTT
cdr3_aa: CASSLAPTGGGSNQPQHF

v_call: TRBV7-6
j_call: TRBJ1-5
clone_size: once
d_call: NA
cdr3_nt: TGTGCCAGCAGCTTAGGGGGGGATCAGCCCCAGCATTTT
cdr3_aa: CASSLGGDQPQHF

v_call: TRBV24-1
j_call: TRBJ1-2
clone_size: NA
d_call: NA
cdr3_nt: TGTGCCACCAGTCTCAAATCGGCCCGTCAAGGGGGCTACACCTTC
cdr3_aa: CATSLKSARQGGYTF

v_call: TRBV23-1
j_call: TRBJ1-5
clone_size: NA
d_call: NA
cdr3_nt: TGCGCCAGCAGTCAATCTGTAGTAGGGAATCAGCCCCAGCATTTT
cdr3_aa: CASSQSVVGNQPQHF